The T cell receptor beta chain described here comes from a study of tumor-infiltrating lymphocytes in primary liver carcinoma. Blood RNA originated from unsorted whole blood, with germline DNA additionally extracted. A constant-region primer primed TCR beta cDNA synthesis from about 490 ng of total RNA. Modified slightly, ARM-PCR produced TCR beta libraries over three nested multiplex PCR rounds. The first two PCR rounds used TRBV1-TRBV30 forward primers with a C-beta reverse primer, about 10 cycles each. MiXCR, run by TCRdb on the multiplex PCR reads, gives a single entry per CDR3 protein. This table has some 180,000 distinct CDR3 sequences, approximately 60% appearing once. The trim removed 1 base at V and 5 bases at J, leaving 8 bases unmatched. Germline lookup yields CDR1 SGHRS and CDR2 YFSETQ. The length of the CDR3 is 15 residues. This clonotype was found once.

The sequenced sample consisted of peripheral blood. This clonotype was sampled from a man aged 35 to 55 with primary liver carcinoma and hepatitis B virus infection. V usage is TRBV5-1 and J usage is TRBJ2-5; the match to TRBD2 covers 7 bases. The CDR3 DNA sequence: TGCGCCAGCAGCTTGAGCGGGACGAGCGCGGAGACCCAGTACTTC. This gives the protein CASSLSGTSAETQYF.